These T cell receptor beta chains were read from a single sample in a study of CD8 T cells in Susac syndrome. TCRdb re-called the immunoSEQ multiplex PCR reads through MiXCR, storing one row per CDR3 protein. Of 150,000 or so distinct CDR3 sequences detected, approximately 94% appear once; the ten largest clones hold approximately 0.094%. Sequencing was done on a sample of CD4+ T cells from PBMCs. The source is a human donor with multiple sclerosis. CDR3s include the opening cysteine and the closing phenylalanine or tryptophan. The D gene is left open where the match is weak. Where a row states a size, it is once, few, many or the class of an expanded clone; other rows omit it.

V gene,J gene,D gene,clone size,CDR3 DNA,CDR3 protein
TRBV6-2/TRBV6-3,TRBJ1-2,NA,NA,TGTGCCAGCAGTGACGACAACTATGGCTACACCTTC,CASSDDNYGYTF
TRBV5-6,TRBJ2-1,NA,NA,TGTGCCAGCGCCCGGGGAACTATAATCAGCTCCTACAATGAGCAGTTCTTC,CASARGTIISSYNEQFF
TRBV24-1,TRBJ2-6,NA,NA,TGTGCCACCCGCGGAGAAGGTGGGGCCAACGTCCTGACTTTC,CATRGEGGANVLTF
TRBV20-1,TRBJ2-7,TRBD2,NA,TGCAGTGCAGAACTAGCGGCAAGCTCCTACGAGCAGTACTTC,CSAELAASSYEQYF
TRBV12-5,TRBJ1-5,NA,once,TGTGCTAGTGCCTCAGGGGTCGTCAATCAGCCCCAGCATTTT,CASASGVVNQPQHF
TRBV12-3/TRBV12-4,TRBJ2-7,TRBD1,NA,TGTGCCAGCAGTTTTTGGGGACAGCACTACGAGCAGTACTTC,CASSFWGQHYEQYF
TRBV28,TRBJ2-6,NA,NA,TGTGCCAGCAACGGACTAAGCTCTGGGGCCAACGTCCTGACTTTC,CASNGLSSGANVLTF
TRBV4-2,TRBJ2-2,NA,once,TGTGCCAGCAGCCAAGATGGGGGGTGGGGAAAGGCCGGGGAGCTGTTTTTT,CASSQDGGWGKAGELFF
TRBV12-3/TRBV12-4,TRBJ2-7,TRBD2,NA,TGTGCCAGCAGTTTTGGAATAGCGGGAGTATCTAGGGAGCAGTACTTC,CASSFGIAGVSREQYF
TRBV10-2,TRBJ1-1,TRBD1,NA,TGCGCCAGCGCTGACAGGGGGCGATTTGCGGCTTTCTTT,CASADRGRFAAFF
TRBV29-1,TRBJ1-5,TRBD1,NA,TGCAGCGTAGAAACCGGGACAGGGGGTCAGCCCCAGCATTTT,CSVETGTGGQPQHF
TRBV20-1,TRBJ2-1,NA,NA,TGCAGTGCCGCCCCATGGAACTCCTACAATGAGCAGTTCTTC,CSAAPWNSYNEQFF
TRBV12-3/TRBV12-4,TRBJ1-2,TRBD1,NA,TGTGCCAGCAGTCTCGGGACAGAGGGTGGCTACACCTTC,CASSLGTEGGYTF
TRBV6-5,TRBJ2-6,NA,NA,TGTGCCAGCAGTTACTCCGGCCCAGTCAGCTCTGGGGCCAACGTCCTGACTTTC,CASSYSGPVSSGANVLTF
TRBV6-7,TRBJ2-7,TRBD1,NA,TGTGCCAGCAGTTCCGCCTCGGACAGGCCAGGGGAGCAGTACTTC,CASSSASDRPGEQYF
TRBV6-2/TRBV6-3,TRBJ2-3,TRBD2,few,TGTGCCAGCAGTTACCCAGCGGGAGGCACAGATACGCAGTATTTT,CASSYPAGGTDTQYF
TRBV6-2/TRBV6-3,TRBJ1-1,NA,NA,TGTGCCAGCAGGCAGGACAGTTCTCCTGGGGGCTCAGAAGCTTTCTTT,CASRQDSSPGGSEAFF
TRBV25-1,TRBJ1-6,NA,NA,TGTGCCAGCAGTTTCGAGGGATACAATTCACCCCTCCACTTT,CASSFEGYNSPLHF
TRBV5-1,TRBJ2-4,TRBD2,NA,TGCGCCAGCAGCTTGCCGCAATCCGGGGGGATTCAGTACTTC,CASSLPQSGGIQYF
TRBV29-1,TRBJ1-3,NA,NA,TGCAGCGTGAGAAGTGGTACAGGGCCTGGAAACACCATATATTTT,CSVRSGTGPGNTIYF
TRBV20-1,TRBJ2-3,TRBD2,NA,TGCAGTGCTTCAATAGCGGGAAGGGGCACAGATACGCAGTATTTT,CSASIAGRGTDTQYF
TRBV25-1,TRBJ1-5,NA,once,TGTGCCAGCAGGGGGGTGGGTCAGCCCCAGCATTTT,CASRGVGQPQHF
TRBV18,TRBJ2-7,NA,NA,TGTGCCAGCTCAGCAACAGAGAAAAACAACTACGAGCAGTACTTC,CASSATEKNNYEQYF
TRBV6-5,TRBJ2-1,TRBD2,NA,TGTGCCAGCAGTTACTCGATAGTCGCTAGCGGGAGGAATGAGCAGTTCTTC,CASSYSIVASGRNEQFF
TRBV5-1,TRBJ1-1,NA,NA,TGCGCCAGCAGCGGGGACGGGTCAATCAACACTGAAGCTTTCTTT,CASSGDGSINTEAFF
TRBV27,TRBJ2-7,TRBD2,NA,TGTGCCAGCAGTTCAACTAGCGGAACCTACGAGCAGTACTTC,CASSSTSGTYEQYF
TRBV2,TRBJ1-2,NA,NA,TGTGCCAGCAGCTCCGACAGGTTCGGAGGTGGCTACACCTTC,CASSSDRFGGGYTF
TRBV3-1,TRBJ2-7,NA,NA,TGTGCCAGCAGCCAAGGACAGATATACGAGCAGTACTTC,CASSQGQIYEQYF
TRBV20-1,TRBJ2-6,TRBD2,NA,TGCAGTGCTAGCGCGGGAGGGCCCTCTGGGGCCAACGTCCTGACTTTC,CSASAGGPSGANVLTF
TRBV27,TRBJ2-7,NA,NA,TGTGCCAGCAGTCGATTGACAGGGAGGCTTTCCTACGAGCAGTACTTC,CASSRLTGRLSYEQYF
TRBV30,TRBJ1-2,NA,NA,TGTGCGACGGGACTTCGGGGGGTCGGTGGCTACACCTTC,CATGLRGVGGYTF
TRBV28,TRBJ1-2,NA,NA,TGTGCCAGCAGTTTAAGGGCTTCCGGCGGCTACACCTTC,CASSLRASGGYTF
TRBV20-1,TRBJ1-1,NA,NA,TGCAGTGCACACTCACAGAACACTGAAGCTTTCTTT,CSAHSQNTEAFF
TRBV7-2,TRBJ1-1,NA,NA,TGTGCCAGCAGCCCAGGTGTAGCAGTAAGTGCTTTCTTT,CASSPGVAVSAFF
TRBV7-8,TRBJ1-1,NA,NA,TGTGCCAGCAGCATCAATGAGGGCCGGGGCACTGAAGCTTTCTTT,CASSINEGRGTEAFF
TRBV30,TRBJ2-5,NA,NA,TGTGCCTGGAGTGTATCCTATGGCTGGAATCAAGAGACCCAGTACTTC,CAWSVSYGWNQETQYF
TRBV2,TRBJ1-5,NA,NA,TGTGCCAGCAGTGTAGTAAAGGATCAGCCCCAGCATTTT,CASSVVKDQPQHF
TRBV16,TRBJ2-7,NA,NA,TGTGCCAGCAGCCAATTAAGTCACGAGCAGTACTTC,CASSQLSHEQYF
TRBV6-2/TRBV6-3,TRBJ2-7,NA,NA,TGTGCCAGCGGGCCGGTGCCCTACGAGCAGTACTTC,CASGPVPYEQYF
TRBV29-1,TRBJ2-1,NA,NA,TGCAGCGTTGACCCAAATTCAGCGGATGAGCAGTTCTTC,CSVDPNSADEQFF
TRBV30,TRBJ1-5,NA,NA,TGTGCCTGGAGTAGCGAGCTGAACCAGCCCCAGCATTTT,CAWSSELNQPQHF